This T cell receptor beta chain stems from a study of T-cell reconstitution after alpha-beta-depleted transplantation in children. CDR3 size: 14 residues. The V and J ends lost 6 bases and 3 bases respectively, with 15 bases between them. Preparation of the TCRbeta library used unique molecular identifiers. TCRdb ran MiXCR on the PCR reads and lists one entry per CDR3 protein. The table shows approximately 340,000 distinct CDR3 sequences, with about a tenth occurring only once. The specimen was PBMCs from the stem cell graft donor, collected from the stem cell graft. The sequence came from a human donor who donated a stem cell graft to a child with acute lymphoblastic leukemia. J is TRBJ2-7 and V is TRBV12-3 or TRBV12-4, with D tentatively TRBD1 (6 bases). CDR3 in amino acids: CASRAGTTDYEQYF. The CDR3 DNA sequence: TGTGCCAGCAGAGCCGGGACAACGGACTACGAGCAGTACTTC.